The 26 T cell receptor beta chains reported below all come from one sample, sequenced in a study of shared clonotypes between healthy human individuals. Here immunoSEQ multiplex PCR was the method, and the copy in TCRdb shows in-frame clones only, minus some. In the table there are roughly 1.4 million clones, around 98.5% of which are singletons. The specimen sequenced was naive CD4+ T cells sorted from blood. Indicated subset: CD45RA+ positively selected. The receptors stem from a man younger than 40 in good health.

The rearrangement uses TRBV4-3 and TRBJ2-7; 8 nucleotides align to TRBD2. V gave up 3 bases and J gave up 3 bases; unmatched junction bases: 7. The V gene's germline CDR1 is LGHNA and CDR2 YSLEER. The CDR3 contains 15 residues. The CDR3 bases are TGCGCCAGCAGCCACGCGGGAGGAAAAGGCTACGAGCAGTACTTC. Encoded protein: CASSHAGGKGYEQYF.

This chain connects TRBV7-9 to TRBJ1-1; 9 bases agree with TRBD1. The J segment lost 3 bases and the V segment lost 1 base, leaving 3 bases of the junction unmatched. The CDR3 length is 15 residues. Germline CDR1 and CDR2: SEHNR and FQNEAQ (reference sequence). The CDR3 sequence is CASSLEGTGYTEAFF. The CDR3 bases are TGTGCCAGCAGCTTAGAGGGGACAGGGTACACTGAAGCTTTCTTT.

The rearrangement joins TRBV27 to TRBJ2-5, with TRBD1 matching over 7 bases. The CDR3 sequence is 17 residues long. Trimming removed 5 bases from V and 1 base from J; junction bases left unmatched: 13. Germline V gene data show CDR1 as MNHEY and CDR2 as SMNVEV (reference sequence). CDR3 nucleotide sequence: TGTGCCAGCAGTGGAAGGACAGGAGCTATACTCCAAGAGACCCAGTACTTC. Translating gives CASSGRTGAILQETQYF.

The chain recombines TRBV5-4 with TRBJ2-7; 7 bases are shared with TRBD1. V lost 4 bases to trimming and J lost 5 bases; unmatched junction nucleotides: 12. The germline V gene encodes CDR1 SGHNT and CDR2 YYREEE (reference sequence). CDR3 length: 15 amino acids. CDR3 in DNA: TGTGCCAGCAGCCGGGAAGGGGGCAGGGTGAACGAGCAGTACTTC. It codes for CASSREGGRVNEQYF. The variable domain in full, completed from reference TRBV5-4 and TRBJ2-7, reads ETGVTQSPTHLIKTRGQQVTLRCSSQSGHNTVSWYQQALGQGPQFIFQYYREEENGRGNFPPRFSGLQFPNYSSELNVNALELDDSALYLCASSREGGRVNEQYFGPGTRLTVT.

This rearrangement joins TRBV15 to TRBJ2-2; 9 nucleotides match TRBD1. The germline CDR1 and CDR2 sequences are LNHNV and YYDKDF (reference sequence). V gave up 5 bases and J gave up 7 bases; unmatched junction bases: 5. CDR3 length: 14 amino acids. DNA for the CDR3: TGTGCCACCAGCCGACAGGGGGGCATCGGGGAGCTGTTTTTT. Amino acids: CATSRQGGIGELFF.

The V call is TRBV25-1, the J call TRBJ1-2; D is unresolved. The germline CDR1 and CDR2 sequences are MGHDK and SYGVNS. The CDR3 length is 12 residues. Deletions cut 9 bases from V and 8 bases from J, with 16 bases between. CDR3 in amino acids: CASFSGLGGYTF. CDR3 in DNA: TGTGCCAGTTTCTCAGGCCTGGGCGGCTACACCTTC.

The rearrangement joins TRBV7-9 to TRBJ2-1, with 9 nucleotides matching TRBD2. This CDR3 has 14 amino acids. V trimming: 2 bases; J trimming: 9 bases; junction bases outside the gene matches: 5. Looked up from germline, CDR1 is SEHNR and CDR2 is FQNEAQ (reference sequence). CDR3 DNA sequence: TGTGCCAGCAGCTTACTTAGCGGGAGAGGTGAGCAGTTCTTC. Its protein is CASSLLSGRGEQFF.

DNA for the CDR3: TGTGCCTGGACCCCCCGTTCGGGCGGCCTAGGTCATTTT. This codes for CAWTPRSGGLGHF. The rearrangement uses TRBV30 and TRBJ1-5; D uncertain. The CDR3 consists of 13 residues. V was trimmed by 4 bases and J by 16 bases, leaving 23 bases between them. Germline values: CDR1 GTSNPN, CDR2 SVGIG (reference sequence).

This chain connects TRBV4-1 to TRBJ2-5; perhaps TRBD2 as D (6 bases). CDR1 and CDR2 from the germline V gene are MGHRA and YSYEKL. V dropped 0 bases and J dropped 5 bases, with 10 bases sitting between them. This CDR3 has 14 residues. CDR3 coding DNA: TGCGCCAGCAGCCAAGAGGGAGGATGGGAGACCCAGTACTTC. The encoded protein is CASSQEGGWETQYF.

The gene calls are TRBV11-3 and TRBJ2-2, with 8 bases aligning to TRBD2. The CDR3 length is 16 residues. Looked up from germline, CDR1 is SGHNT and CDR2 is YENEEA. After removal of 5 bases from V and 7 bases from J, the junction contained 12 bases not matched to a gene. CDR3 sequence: CASSPGGSESGGELFF. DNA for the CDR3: TGTGCCAGCAGCCCGGGGGGGAGCGAGTCTGGCGGGGAGCTGTTTTTT.

CDR3 sequence reads: CAMRGEREPYEQYF. The CDR3 DNA sequence: TGTGCCATGAGAGGGGAGCGGGAGCCCTACGAGCAGTACTTC. The chain employs TRBV10-3 and TRBJ2-7; TRBD2 agrees at 8 bases. The CDR3 covers 14 residues. CDR1 ENHRY and CDR2 SYGVKD come from the germline V gene. V dropped 9 bases and J dropped 2; count of bases not matched to a gene: 9.

The CDR3 loop is CASSFNSLTGELFF. The CDR3, as DNA: TGTGCCAGCAGTTTTAACAGCCTCACCGGGGAGCTGTTTTTT. This chain connects TRBV28 to TRBJ2-2; D call uncertain. The V gene's germline CDR1 is MDHEN and CDR2 SYDVKM. This CDR3 has 14 residues. V lost 3 bases, J lost 4 bases, and 9 bases lay in between.

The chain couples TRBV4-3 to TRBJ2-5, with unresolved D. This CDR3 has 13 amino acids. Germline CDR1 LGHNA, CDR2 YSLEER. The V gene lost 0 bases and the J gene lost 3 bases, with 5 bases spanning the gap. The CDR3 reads CASSQDVEETQYF. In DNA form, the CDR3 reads TGCGCCAGCAGCCAAGACGTAGAAGAGACCCAGTACTTC.

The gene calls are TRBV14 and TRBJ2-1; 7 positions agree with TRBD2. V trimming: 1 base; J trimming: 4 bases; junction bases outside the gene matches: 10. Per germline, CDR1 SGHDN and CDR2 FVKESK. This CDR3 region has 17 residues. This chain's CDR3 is CASSQANPGLPYNEQFF. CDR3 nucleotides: TGTGCCAGCAGCCAAGCCAACCCGGGACTACCATACAATGAGCAGTTCTTC.

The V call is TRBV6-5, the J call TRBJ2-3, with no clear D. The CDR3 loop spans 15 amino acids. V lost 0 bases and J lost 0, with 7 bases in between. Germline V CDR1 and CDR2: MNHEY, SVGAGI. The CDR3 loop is CASSYSETSTDTQYF. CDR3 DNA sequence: TGTGCCAGCAGTTACTCGGAAACTAGCACAGATACGCAGTATTTT.

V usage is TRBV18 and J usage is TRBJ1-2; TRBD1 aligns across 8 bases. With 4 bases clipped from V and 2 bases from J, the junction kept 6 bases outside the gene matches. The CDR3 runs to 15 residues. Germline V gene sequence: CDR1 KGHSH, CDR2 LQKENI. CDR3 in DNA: TGTGCCAGCTCACTCCTCGGACAGGGAAACTATGGCTACACCTTC. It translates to CASSLLGQGNYGYTF. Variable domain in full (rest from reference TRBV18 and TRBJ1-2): NAGVMQNPRHLVRRRGQEARLRCSPMKGHSHVYWYRQLPEEGLKFMVYLQKENIIDESGMPKERFSAEFPKEGPSILRIQQVVRGDSAAYFCASSLLGQGNYGYTFGSGTRLTVV.

CDR3 sequence reads: CASSLGRTLHEQYF. Written as DNA, the CDR3 is TGTGCCAGCAGCTTAGGCCGGACTCTCCACGAGCAGTACTTC. J is TRBJ2-7 and V is TRBV7-2; D is possibly TRBD2 (5 bases). CDR1 is SGHTA and CDR2 is FQGNSA in the germline V gene. Trimming took 1 base from V and 5 from J, leaving 12 bases between them. This CDR3 is 14 amino acids long.

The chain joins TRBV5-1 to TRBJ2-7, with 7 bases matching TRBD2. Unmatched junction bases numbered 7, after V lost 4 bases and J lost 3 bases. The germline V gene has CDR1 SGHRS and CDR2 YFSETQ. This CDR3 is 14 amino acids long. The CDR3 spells CASSPGASGYEQYF. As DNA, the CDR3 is TGCGCCAGCAGCCCTGGGGCTAGCGGCTACGAGCAGTACTTC.

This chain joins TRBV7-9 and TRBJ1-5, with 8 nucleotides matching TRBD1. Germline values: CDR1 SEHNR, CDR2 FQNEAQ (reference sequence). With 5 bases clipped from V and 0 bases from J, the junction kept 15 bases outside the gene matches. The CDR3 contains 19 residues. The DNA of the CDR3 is TGTGCCAGCAGCCTTGACCGGGACAGGCACCGTCGTAGCAATCAGCCCCAGCATTTT. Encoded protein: CASSLDRDRHRRSNQPQHF.

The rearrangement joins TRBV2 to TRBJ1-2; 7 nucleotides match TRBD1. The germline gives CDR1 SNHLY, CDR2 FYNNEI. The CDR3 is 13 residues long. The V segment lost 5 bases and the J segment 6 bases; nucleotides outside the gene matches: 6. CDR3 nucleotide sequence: TGTGCCAGCAGTTTAGACAGGGTCGATGGCTACACCTTC. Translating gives CASSLDRVDGYTF.

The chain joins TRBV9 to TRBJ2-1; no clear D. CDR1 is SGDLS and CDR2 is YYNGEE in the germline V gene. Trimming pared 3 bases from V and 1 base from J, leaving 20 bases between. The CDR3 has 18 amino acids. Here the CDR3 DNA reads TGTGCCAGCAGCGACCCGGCCGCTTCATATTCTTCCTACAATGAGCAGTTCTTC. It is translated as CASSDPAASYSSYNEQFF.

The CDR3, as DNA: TGTGCCATCAGTAGTAACACCGGGACTAGCGGGAGAAAAGCCTACGAGCAGTACTTC. Translating it yields CAISSNTGTSGRKAYEQYF. The chain links TRBV10-3 to TRBJ2-7, with 14 bases lining up with TRBD2. The V gene's germline CDR1 is ENHRY and CDR2 SYGVKD. This CDR3 spans 19 amino acids. Germline trimming cut 5 bases from V and 2 bases from J; bases unmatched to any gene: 14.

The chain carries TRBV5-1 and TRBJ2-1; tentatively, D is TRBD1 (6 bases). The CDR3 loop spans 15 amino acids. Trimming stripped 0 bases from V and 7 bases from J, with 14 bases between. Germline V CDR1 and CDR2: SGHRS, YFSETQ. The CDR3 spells CASSLDTGRLNEQFF. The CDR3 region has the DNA TGCGCCAGCAGCTTGGATACAGGGCGACTAAATGAGCAGTTCTTC. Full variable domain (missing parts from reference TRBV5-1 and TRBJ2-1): KAGVTQTPRYLIKTRGQQVTLSCSPISGHRSVSWYQQTPGQGLQFLFEYFSETQRNKGNFPGRFSGRQFSNSRSEMNVSTLELGDSALYLCASSLDTGRLNEQFFGPGTRLTVL.

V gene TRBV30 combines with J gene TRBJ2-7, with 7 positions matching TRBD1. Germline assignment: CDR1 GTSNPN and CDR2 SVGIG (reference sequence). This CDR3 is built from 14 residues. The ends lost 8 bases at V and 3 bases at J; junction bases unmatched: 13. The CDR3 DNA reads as TGTGCCGCCCGACGGGGACAGATGTACTACGAGCAGTACTTC. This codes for CAARRGQMYYEQYF.

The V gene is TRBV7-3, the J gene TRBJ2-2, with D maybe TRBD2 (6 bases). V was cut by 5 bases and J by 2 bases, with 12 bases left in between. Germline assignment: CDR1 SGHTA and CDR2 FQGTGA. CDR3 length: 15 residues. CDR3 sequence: CASSVSGTNTGELFF. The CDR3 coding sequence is TGTGCCAGCAGCGTTAGCGGAACCAACACCGGGGAGCTGTTTTTT.

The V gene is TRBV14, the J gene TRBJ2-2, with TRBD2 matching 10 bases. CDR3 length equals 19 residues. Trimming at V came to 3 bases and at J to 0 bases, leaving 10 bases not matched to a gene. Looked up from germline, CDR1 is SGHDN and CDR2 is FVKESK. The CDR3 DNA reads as TGTGCCAGCAGCCACAGCAAAGGTAGCGGGAGGACGAACACCGGGGAGCTGTTTTTT. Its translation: CASSHSKGSGRTNTGELFF.